A single sample is the source of the 5 T cell receptor beta chains below, sequenced in a study of blood T cell repertoires in COVID-19. Using immunoSEQ multiplex PCR, the repertoire was profiled, and TCRdb retains in-frame clones only, with some absent. The sample has approximately 260,000 clones, 88% seen once. The material sequenced was PBMCs or T cells enriched from blood (not recorded which). All receptors derive from a middle-aged woman with acute COVID-19.

This clone showed up just once. This chain joins TRBV14 and TRBJ2-6; 10 nucleotides match TRBD1. The CDR3 sequence is 18 residues long. V dropped 2 bases and J dropped 1; count of bases not matched to a gene: 5. Germline CDR1 is SGHDN and CDR2 is FVKESK. In DNA form, the CDR3 reads TGTGCCAGCAGCCAATCTGGACAGGGGGTTTCTGGGGCCAACGTCCTGACTTTC. This gives the protein CASSQSGQGVSGANVLTF.

The J gene is TRBJ1-2, the V gene TRBV3-1 (or the pseudogene TRBV3-2); D uncertain. Germline loops: CDR1 LGHDT, CDR2 YNNKEL (reference sequence). Trimming took 1 base from V and 4 from J, leaving 4 bases between them. The CDR3 is made up of 12 amino acids. CDR3 DNA sequence: TGTGCCAGCAGCCAAGTCTTCTATGGCTACACCTTC. Translation gives CASSQVFYGYTF.

This chain connects TRBV29-1 to TRBJ2-5; D remains ambiguous. Germline values: CDR1 SQVTM, CDR2 ANQGSEA. This CDR3 is built from 13 residues. Trimming shortened V by 7 bases and J by 2 bases, and 14 bases separated the two germline ends. CDR3 DNA sequence: TGCAGCGGTTCGACACTCGCGCAAGAGACCCAGTACTTC. Its protein is CSGSTLAQETQYF.

The V gene is TRBV28, the J gene TRBJ2-3; TRBD1 might be the D (5 bases). V lost 3 bases and J 0 bases, leaving 10 bases between the germline ends. The length of the CDR3 is 15 residues. Germline CDR1 MDHEN, CDR2 SYDVKM. For the CDR3, the DNA is TGTGCCAGCAGTTTTGGGGCAGGTAGCACAGATACGCAGTATTTT. Translation: CASSFGAGSTDTQYF.

The J gene is TRBJ1-5, the V gene TRBV10-3; no firm D call. The V end lost 4 bases, the J end lost 4 bases, and 5 bases lay between the germline ends. The CDR3 contains 12 residues. Germline V gene sequence: CDR1 ENHRY, CDR2 SYGVKD. CDR3 nucleotide sequence: TGTGCCATCAGTGCGGGGAATCAGCCCCAGCATTTT. It is translated as CAISAGNQPQHF.